The source of this T cell receptor beta chain is a study of shared clonotypes between healthy human individuals. Deep-level running was used for the assay. Study processing details: Filtering differed since immunoSEQ provided only junctions, with no quality scores. TCRdb's copy holds only in-frame clones and misses some; the assay was immunoSEQ multiplex PCR. Clone size and the V and J calls come from that table; the DNA yielded D and trimming. The table lists roughly 650,000 clones, roughly 97% of them singletons. Trimming took off 2 bases at V and 2 bases at J, with 22 bases between the two ends. Germline values: CDR1 MNHEY, CDR2 SMNVEV (reference sequence). This CDR3 spans 20 amino acids. Study-wide results and caveats: Incompleteness in sorted-subset sequencing, despite large depth, was shown by rarefaction.

As for this clone: Its specificity is unknown.

The sequencing input was naive CD4+ T cells sorted from blood. As for subset: CD45RA+ positively selected. The clonotype comes from a woman aged 30 to 39 in good health. V gene TRBV27 combines with J gene TRBJ2-6; no clear D. The CDR3 spells CASSLTPPRLEGTGANVLTF. In nucleotides, the CDR3 is TGTGCCAGCAGTTTAACCCCTCCCCGGTTGGAAGGAACTGGGGCCAACGTCCTGACTTTC.